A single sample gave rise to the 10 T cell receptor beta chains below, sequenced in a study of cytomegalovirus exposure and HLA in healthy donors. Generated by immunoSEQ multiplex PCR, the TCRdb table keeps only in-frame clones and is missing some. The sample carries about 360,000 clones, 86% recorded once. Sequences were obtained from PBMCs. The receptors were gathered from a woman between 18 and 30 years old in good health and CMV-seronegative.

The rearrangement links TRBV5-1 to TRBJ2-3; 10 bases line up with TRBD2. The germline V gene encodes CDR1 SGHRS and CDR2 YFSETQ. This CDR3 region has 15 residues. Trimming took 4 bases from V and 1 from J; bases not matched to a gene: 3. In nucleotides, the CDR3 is TGCGCCAGCAGCGCCGGGACTAGCGGCACAGATACGCAGTATTTT. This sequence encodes CASSAGTSGTDTQYF.

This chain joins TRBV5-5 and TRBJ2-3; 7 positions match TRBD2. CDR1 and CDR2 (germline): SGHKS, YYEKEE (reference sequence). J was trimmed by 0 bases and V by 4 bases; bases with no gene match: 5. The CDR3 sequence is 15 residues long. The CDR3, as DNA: TGTGCCAGCAGCCTCCTAGCGGTTAGCACAGATACGCAGTATTTT. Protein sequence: CASSLLAVSTDTQYF. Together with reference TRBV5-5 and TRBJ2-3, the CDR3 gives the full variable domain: DAGVTQSPTHLIKTRGQQVTLRCSPISGHKSVSWYQQVLGQGPQFIFQYYEKEERGRGNFPDRFSARQFPNYSSELNVNALLLGDSALYLCASSLLAVSTDTQYFGPGTRLTVL.

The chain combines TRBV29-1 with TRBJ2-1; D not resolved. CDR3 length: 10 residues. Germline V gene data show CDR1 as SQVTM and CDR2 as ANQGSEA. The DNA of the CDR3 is TGCAGTTATAGCAACAATGAGCAGTTCTTC. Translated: CSYSNNEQFF.

Written as DNA, the CDR3 is TGTGCCAGCAGCCTCCAGGATTCACCCCTCCACTTT. Protein sequence: CASSLQDSPLHF. The rearrangement uses TRBV7-9 and TRBJ1-6; D remains unclear. CDR1 and CDR2 (germline): SEHNR, FQNEAQ (reference sequence). Trimming pared 5 bases from V and 8 bases from J, leaving 7 bases between. CDR3 size: 12 residues.

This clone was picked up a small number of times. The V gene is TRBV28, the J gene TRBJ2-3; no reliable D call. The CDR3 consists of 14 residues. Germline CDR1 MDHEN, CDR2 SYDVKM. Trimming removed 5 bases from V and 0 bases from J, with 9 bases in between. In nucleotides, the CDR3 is TGTGCCAGCAGTCTCCCCGCGAGCACAGATACGCAGTATTTT. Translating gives CASSLPASTDTQYF.

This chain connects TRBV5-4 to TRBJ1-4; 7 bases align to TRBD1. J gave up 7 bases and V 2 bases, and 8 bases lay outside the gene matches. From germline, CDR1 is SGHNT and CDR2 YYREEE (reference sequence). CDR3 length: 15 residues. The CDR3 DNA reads TGTGCCAGCAGCTTACAACAGGGGTCGGGTGAAAAACTGTTTTTT. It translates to CASSLQQGSGEKLFF. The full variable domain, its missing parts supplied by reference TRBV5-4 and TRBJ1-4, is ETGVTQSPTHLIKTRGQQVTLRCSSQSGHNTVSWYQQALGQGPQFIFQYYREEENGRGNFPPRFSGLQFPNYSSELNVNALELDDSALYLCASSLQQGSGEKLFFGSGTQLSVL.

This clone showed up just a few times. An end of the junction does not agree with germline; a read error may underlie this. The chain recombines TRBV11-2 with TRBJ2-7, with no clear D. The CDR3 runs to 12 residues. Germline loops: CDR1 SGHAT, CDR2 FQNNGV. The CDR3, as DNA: TGTGCCAGCACCTTATCTAACTACGAGCAGTACTTC. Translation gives CASTLSNYEQYF.

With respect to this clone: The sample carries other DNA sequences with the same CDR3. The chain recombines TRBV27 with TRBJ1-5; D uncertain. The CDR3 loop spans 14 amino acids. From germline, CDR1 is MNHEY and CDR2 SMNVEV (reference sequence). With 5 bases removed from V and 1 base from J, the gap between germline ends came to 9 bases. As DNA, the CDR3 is TGTGCCAGCAGTACTGGGCAGAGCAATCAGCCCCAGCATTTT. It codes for CASSTGQSNQPQHF.

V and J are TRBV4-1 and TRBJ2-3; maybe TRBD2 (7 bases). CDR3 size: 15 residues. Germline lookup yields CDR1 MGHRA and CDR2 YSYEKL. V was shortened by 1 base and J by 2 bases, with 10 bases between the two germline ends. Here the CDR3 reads CASSQGGGPTDTQYF. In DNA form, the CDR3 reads TGCGCCAGCAGCCAAGGGGGGGGCCCCACAGATACGCAGTATTTT.

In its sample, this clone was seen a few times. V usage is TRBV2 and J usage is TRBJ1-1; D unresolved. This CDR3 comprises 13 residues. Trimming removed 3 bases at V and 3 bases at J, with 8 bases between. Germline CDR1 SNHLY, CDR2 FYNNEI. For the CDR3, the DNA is TGTGCCAGCAGTGACGAGAGAGACACTGAAGCTTTCTTT. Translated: CASSDERDTEAFF.